This T cell receptor beta chain was recovered during a study of response to subunit inactivated influenza vaccine. Findings and limits, study-wide: Authors suggested few new T cells are recruited by each seasonal influenza vaccination.

In this sample, this clonotype turned up a few times. What it binds is unknown. The CDR3 runs to 15 residues. The germline CDR1 and CDR2 sequences are WNHNN and SYGVQD (reference sequence). The V and J ends lost 0 bases and 3 bases respectively, with 10 bases between them. TCRdb reprocessed the RT-PCR reads via MiXCR and lists one record per CDR3 protein. The sample includes hundreds of thousands of distinct CDR3 sequences, approximately 14% seen only once; the top ten take 11%. This TCR was recovered from a man aged 50 to 59 who received an inactivated influenza vaccine. This chain connects TRBV10-1 to TRBJ2-3; the D gene could be TRBD1 or TRBD2 (5 bases each). The source material was PBMCs from blood, sampled 12 days after vaccination. The CDR3 DNA follows: TGCGCCAGCAGTGAGTCGATCTGGGGGACAGATACGCAGTATTTT. It yields the protein CASSESIWGTDTQYF.